Included here is one TCR beta chain sequence, with context. This entry is derived from a study of blood T cell repertoires in COVID-19. The CDR3 is made up of 14 amino acids. The V end was cut by 4 bases, the J end by 6 bases, with 15 bases between. Germline V CDR1 and CDR2: GTSNPN, SVGIG (reference sequence). Clones were read by immunoSEQ multiplex PCR, and TCRdb kept only the in-frame ones, dropping some. The table shows around 330,000 clones, with 89% occurring only once. Sequences were obtained from PBMCs or T cells enriched from blood (not recorded which). The TCR sequence derives from a man aged 55 to 69 who had recovered from COVID-19. The V call is TRBV30, the J call TRBJ1-4, with D uncertain. This chain's CDR3 is CAWTPPTRYEKLFF. CDR3 nucleotides: TGTGCCTGGACCCCCCCGACACGGTATGAAAAACTGTTTTTT.